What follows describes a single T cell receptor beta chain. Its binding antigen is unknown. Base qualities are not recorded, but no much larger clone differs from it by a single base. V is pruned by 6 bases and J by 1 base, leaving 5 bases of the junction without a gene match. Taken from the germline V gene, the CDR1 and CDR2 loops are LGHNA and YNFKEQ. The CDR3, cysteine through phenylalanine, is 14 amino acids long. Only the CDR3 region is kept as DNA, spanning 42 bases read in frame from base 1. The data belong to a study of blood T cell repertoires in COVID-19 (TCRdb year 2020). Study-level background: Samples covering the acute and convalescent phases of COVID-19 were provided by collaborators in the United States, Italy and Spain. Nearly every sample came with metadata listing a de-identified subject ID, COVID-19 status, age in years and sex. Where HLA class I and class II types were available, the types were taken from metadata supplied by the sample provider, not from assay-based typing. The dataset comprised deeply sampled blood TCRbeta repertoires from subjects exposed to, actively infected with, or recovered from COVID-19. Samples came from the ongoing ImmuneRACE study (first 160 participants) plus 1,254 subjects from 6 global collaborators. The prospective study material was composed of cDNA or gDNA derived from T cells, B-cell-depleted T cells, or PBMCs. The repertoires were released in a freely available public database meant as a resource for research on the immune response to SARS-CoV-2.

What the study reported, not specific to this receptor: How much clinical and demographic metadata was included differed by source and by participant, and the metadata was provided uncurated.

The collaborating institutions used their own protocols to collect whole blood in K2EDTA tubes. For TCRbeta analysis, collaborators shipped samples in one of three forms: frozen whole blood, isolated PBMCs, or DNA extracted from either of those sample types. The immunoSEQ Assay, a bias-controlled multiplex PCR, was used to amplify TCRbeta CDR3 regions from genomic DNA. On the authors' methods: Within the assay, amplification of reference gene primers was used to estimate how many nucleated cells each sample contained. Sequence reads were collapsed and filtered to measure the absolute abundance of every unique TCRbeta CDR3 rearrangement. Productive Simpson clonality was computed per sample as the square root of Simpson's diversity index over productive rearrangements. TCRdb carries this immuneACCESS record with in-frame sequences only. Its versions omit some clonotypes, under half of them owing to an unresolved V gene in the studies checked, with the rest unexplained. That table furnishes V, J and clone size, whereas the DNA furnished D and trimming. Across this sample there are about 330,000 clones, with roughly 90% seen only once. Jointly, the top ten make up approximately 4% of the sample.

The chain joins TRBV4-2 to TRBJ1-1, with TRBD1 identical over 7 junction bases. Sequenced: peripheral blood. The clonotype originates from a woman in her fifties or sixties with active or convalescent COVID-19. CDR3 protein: CASSPGQQNTEAFF. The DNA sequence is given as TGTGCCAGCAGTCCGGGACAGCAGAACACTGAAGCTTTCTTT.